This TCR beta chain was recovered during a study of shared clonotypes between healthy human individuals. The protocol was immunoSEQ multiplex PCR, while the TCRdb copy is restricted to in-frame clones and leaves out a portion. Here the sample spans roughly 550,000 clones, nearly 97% being singletons. Naive CD8 cells were CD45RO-negative, positively selected for CCR7, excluding terminally differentiated effector memory CD45RA+ cells. General study results and limits: Generally, naive subsets (rather than memory subsets) showed larger estimated richness.

Concerning this clone: Its antigen is not identified.

This TCR derives from a woman in her twenties or thirties in good health. The sample comprised naive CD8+ T cells sorted from blood.

The CDR3 DNA reads as TGTGCCTGGAGGGGAGGGATGGGCAATCAGCCCCAGCATTTT. This encodes CAWRGGMGNQPQHF. The chain recombines TRBV30 with TRBJ1-5; no reliable D call. The CDR3 loop spans 14 amino acids. Germline loops: CDR1 GTSNPN, CDR2 SVGIG (reference sequence). With 3 bases removed from V and 2 bases from J, the gap between germline ends came to 11 bases.